This is a list of T cell receptor beta chains from one sample in a study of Tregs in tolerant kidney transplant recipients. TCRdb's table, derived via immunoSEQ multiplex PCR, lists solely in-frame clones and lacks some. The sample has 75,000 to 80,000 clones, 80% to 95% seen once. Specimen: Tregs from blood, collected before the transplant. The receptors derive from a human donor who received a combined kidney and bone marrow transplant. The CDR3 runs from the conserved cysteine through the conserved F or W. The order of the fields is clone size, D gene, J gene, V gene, CDR3 DNA, CDR3 protein. The D gene is left open where the match is weak. Part of the rows lack a size; the others show once, few, many or a class for expanded clones.

size: few; D: .; J: TRBJ2-2; V: TRBV19; DNA: TGTGCCAGTAGCATACAGGGAGTTGCCGGGGAGCTGTTTTTT; CDR3: CASSIQGVAGELFF
size: .; D: TRBD1; J: TRBJ2-7; V: TRBV29-1; DNA: TGCAGCGTTGCGCGGACAGGGAACTACGAGCAGTACTTC; CDR3: CSVARTGNYEQYF
size: .; D: TRBD1; J: TRBJ1-4; V: TRBV10-1; DNA: TGCGCCAGCAGTGGACAGGGTCGGGGTGAAAAACTGTTTTTT; CDR3: CASSGQGRGEKLFF
size: .; D: .; J: TRBJ2-4; V: TRBV29-1; DNA: TGCAGCGTTGCAGAGAGCATTCAGTACTTC; CDR3: CSVAESIQYF
size: once; D: .; J: TRBJ2-7; V: TRBV7-2; DNA: TGTGCCAGCAGCTCCCAAGGGAGCGGATCCTACGAGCAGTACTTC; CDR3: CASSSQGSGSYEQYF
size: .; D: .; J: TRBJ2-3; V: TRBV7-2; DNA: TGTGCCAGCAGCCCGGGTGGAGCTCGTGGGAATACGCAGTATTTT; CDR3: CASSPGGARGNTQYF
size: .; D: .; J: TRBJ2-3; V: TRBV7-3; DNA: TGTGCCAGCAGCTTATATGGGAACACAGATACGCAGTATTTT; CDR3: CASSLYGNTDTQYF
size: .; D: TRBD2; J: TRBJ2-2; V: TRBV19; DNA: TGTGCCAGTCAAGGGGCTAGCGGGAGGACCGGGGAGCTGTTTTTT; CDR3: CASQGASGRTGELFF
size: .; D: TRBD2; J: TRBJ2-7; V: TRBV7-2; DNA: TGTGCCAGCAGCCCGATAGCGGGTAGCTCCTACGAGCAGTACTTC; CDR3: CASSPIAGSSYEQYF
size: .; D: TRBD1; J: TRBJ1-1; V: TRBV6-5; DNA: TGTGCCAGCAGTTCCGGGACAGGGATACAAGCTTTCTTT; CDR3: CASSSGTGIQAFF
size: .; D: TRBD1; J: TRBJ2-7; V: TRBV4-2; DNA: TGTGCCAGCAGCCGTGGCGGGACAGGGATCCCCTACGAGCAGTACTTC; CDR3: CASSRGGTGIPYEQYF
size: .; D: TRBD2; J: TRBJ2-1; V: TRBV6-1; DNA: TGTGCCAGCAGTGAGATTAGCGGGAGTCGCAATGAGCAGTTCTTC; CDR3: CASSEISGSRNEQFF
size: .; D: .; J: TRBJ2-7; V: TRBV28; DNA: TGTGCCAGCAGTTTTCAAAGCACCTACGAGCAGTACTTC; CDR3: CASSFQSTYEQYF
size: .; D: .; J: TRBJ2-1; V: TRBV14; DNA: TGTGCCAGCAGCCAAGGGCTCAGCTACAATGAGCAGTTCTTC; CDR3: CASSQGLSYNEQFF
size: .; D: .; J: TRBJ2-1; V: TRBV5-1; DNA: TGCGCCAGCAGCTTCGGGGACAATGAGCAGTTCTTC; CDR3: CASSFGDNEQFF
size: .; D: .; J: TRBJ2-1; V: TRBV28; DNA: TGTGCCAGCAGACCCGGGACGGAACACAATGAGCAGTTCTTC; CDR3: CASRPGTEHNEQFF
size: .; D: .; J: TRBJ2-5; V: TRBV28; DNA: TGTGCCAGCAGTTACATTTACAGGAGGCAAGAGACCCAGTACTTC; CDR3: CASSYIYRRQETQYF
size: .; D: TRBD1; J: TRBJ1-2; V: TRBV6-6; DNA: TGTGCCAGCAGTTACTCCTTAGGGACAGAGATCTACACCTTC; CDR3: CASSYSLGTEIYTF
size: .; D: .; J: TRBJ1-5; V: TRBV2; DNA: TGTGCCAGCAGTGAAGGTTCCGGGGTAGGGCCCCAGCATTTT; CDR3: CASSEGSGVGPQHF
size: once; D: TRBD2; J: TRBJ2-3; V: TRBV4-2; DNA: TGTGCCAGCAGCCAAGATTACGGAGCGGGAGCGGTCCGGACAGATACGCAGTATTTT; CDR3: CASSQDYGAGAVRTDTQYF
size: .; D: .; J: TRBJ2-2; V: TRBV12-5; DNA: TGTGCTAGTGGTTTGGGTCTGGATCCCGGGGAGCTGTTTTTT; CDR3: CASGLGLDPGELFF
size: .; D: .; J: TRBJ2-1; V: TRBV11-1; DNA: TGTGCCAGCAGCTCAAAAACCATGACTAGTGGAAATGAGCAGTTCTTC; CDR3: CASSSKTMTSGNEQFF
size: once; D: TRBD1; J: TRBJ2-7; V: TRBV29-1; DNA: TGCAGCGTGGGGGGACAGGGGGCCTACGAGCAGTACTTC; CDR3: CSVGGQGAYEQYF
size: .; D: .; J: TRBJ2-1; V: TRBV6-1; DNA: TGTGCCAGCAGTGACAGAGGCAATGAGCAGTTCTTC; CDR3: CASSDRGNEQFF